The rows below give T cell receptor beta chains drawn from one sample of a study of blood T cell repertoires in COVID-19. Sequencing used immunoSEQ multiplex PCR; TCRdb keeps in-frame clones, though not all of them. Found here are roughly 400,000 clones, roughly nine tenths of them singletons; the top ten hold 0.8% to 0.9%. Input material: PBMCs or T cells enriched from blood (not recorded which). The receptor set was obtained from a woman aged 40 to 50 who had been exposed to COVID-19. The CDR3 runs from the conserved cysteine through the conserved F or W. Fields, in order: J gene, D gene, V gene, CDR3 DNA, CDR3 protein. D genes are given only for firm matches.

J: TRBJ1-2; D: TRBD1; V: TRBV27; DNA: TGTGCCAGCAGACGACAGGGGGGTGGCTATGGCTACACCTTC; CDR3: CASRRQGGGYGYTF
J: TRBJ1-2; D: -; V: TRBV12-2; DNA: TGTGCAAGTCGCTCACCTACGCCCGACAAGGCTAACTATGGCTACACCTTC; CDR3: CASRSPTPDKANYGYTF
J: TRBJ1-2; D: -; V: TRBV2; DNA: TGTGCCAGCATCCACAGGGAGGGAAACTATGGCTACACCTTC; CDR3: CASIHREGNYGYTF
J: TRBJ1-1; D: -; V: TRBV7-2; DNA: TGTGCCAGCAGCTTATGGGGGCCCTTGAACACTGAAGCTTTCTTT; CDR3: CASSLWGPLNTEAFF
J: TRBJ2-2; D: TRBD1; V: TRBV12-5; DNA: TGTGCTAGTGGTTTGAGACAGGGGGCCGGGGAGCTGTTTTTT; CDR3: CASGLRQGAGELFF
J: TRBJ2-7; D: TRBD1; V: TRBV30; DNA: TGTGCCTGGAGTGTACGACAGGGGCAATACGAGCAGTACTTC; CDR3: CAWSVRQGQYEQYF
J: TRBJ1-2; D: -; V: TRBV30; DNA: TGTGCCTGGAGTCGTGGAGACAACTATGGCTACACCTTC; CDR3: CAWSRGDNYGYTF
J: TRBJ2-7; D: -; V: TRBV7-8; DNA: TGTGCCAGCAGCTTAATGGATAGCGCCTCCTACGAGCAGTACTTC; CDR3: CASSLMDSASYEQYF
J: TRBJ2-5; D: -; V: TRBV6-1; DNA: TGTGCCAGCAGTGAGGGGGCGGGGGTTATCCAAGAGACCCAGTACTTC; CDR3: CASSEGAGVIQETQYF
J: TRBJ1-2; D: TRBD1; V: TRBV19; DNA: TGTGCCAGTAGTCCCGGGACAGGGCACTATGGCTACACCTTC; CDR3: CASSPGTGHYGYTF
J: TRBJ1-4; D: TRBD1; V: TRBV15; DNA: TGTGCCACCAGCAGAGACTATGAGGGGTACGGGACAGGGGTTGAAAAACTGTTTTTT; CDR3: CATSRDYEGYGTGVEKLFF
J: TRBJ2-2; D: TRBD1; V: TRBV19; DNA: TGTGCCCCGGGGGGCCGTGACAGGGGGCGGGACGGGGAGCTGTTTTTT; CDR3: CAPGGRDRGRDGELFF
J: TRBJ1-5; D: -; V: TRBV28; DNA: TGTGCCAGCAGGCAGAGCAATCAGCCCCAGCATTTT; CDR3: CASRQSNQPQHF
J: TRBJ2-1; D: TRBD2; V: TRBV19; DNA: TGTGCCAGTAGTATAGCGGCTAGCGGGCATTACAATGAGCAGTTCTTC; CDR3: CASSIAASGHYNEQFF
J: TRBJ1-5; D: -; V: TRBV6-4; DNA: TGTGCCAGCAGCAGAGTCAGGGGTTGCAATCAGCCCCAGCATTTT; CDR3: CASSRVRGCNQPQHF
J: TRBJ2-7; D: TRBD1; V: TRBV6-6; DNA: TGTGCCAGCAGTTACTCGAAACAGGGGTGGGTCAGCGAGCAGTACTTC; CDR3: CASSYSKQGWVSEQYF
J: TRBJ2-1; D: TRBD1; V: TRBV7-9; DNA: TGTGCCAGCAGCTTAGCAACAGGGGGCAAGGGTGAGCAGTTCTTC; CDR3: CASSLATGGKGEQFF
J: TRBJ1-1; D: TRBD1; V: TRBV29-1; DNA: TGCAGCGTTGGGCGTCGGGACAGACGGTTGAACACTGAAGCTTTCTTT; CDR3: CSVGRRDRRLNTEAFF
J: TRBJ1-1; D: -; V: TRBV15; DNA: TGTGCCACCAGCAGAGATATTAGCATAGAACTTGAAGCTTTCTTT; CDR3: CATSRDISIELEAFF
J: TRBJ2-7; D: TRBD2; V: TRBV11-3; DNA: TGTGCCAGCAGCACTAGGGGGACTAGCGGGAGGGAGAGCTCCTACGAGCAGTACTTC; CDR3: CASSTRGTSGRESSYEQYF
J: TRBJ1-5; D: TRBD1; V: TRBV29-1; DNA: TGCAGCGTTGAGGACAGGATCAATCAGCCCCAGCATTTT; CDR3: CSVEDRINQPQHF
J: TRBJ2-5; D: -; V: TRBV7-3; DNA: TGTGCCAGCAGCCCCGGCGGCAGGACAGAAGAGACCCAGTACTTC; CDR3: CASSPGGRTEETQYF